A few counts support the clone carrying this TCR beta chain. The antigen is unknown. CDR1 is SQVTM and CDR2 is ANQGSEA in the germline V gene. This CDR3 has 13 amino acids. Deletions cut 6 bases from V and 1 base from J, with 12 bases between. These data come from a study of T-cell memory formation after mild COVID-19. Findings and limits, study-wide: Contracting CD8+ clones were enriched in EMRA, CD4+ mainly in CM and EM. Among clones contracting day 15 to 85, CD4/CD8 was balanced, whereas later expanders leaned CD4+.

The TCR alpha and TCR beta cDNA libraries, bearing sample barcodes and UMIs, were generated by 5'RACE using constant-segment primers. One entry per CDR3 protein results from TCRdb running MiXCR on the 5' RACE reads. The profile shows 250,000 or so distinct CDR3 sequences, approximately 19% of them singletons. The TCR comes from a man younger than 35 who had mild COVID-19 (a few samples of this study predate the infection). Cell type and time point are not known. The rearrangement links TRBV29-1 to TRBJ1-1; tentatively, D is TRBD1 (5 bases). The sample consisted of PBMCs or a T cell subset sorted from them (not recorded which). DNA of the CDR3: TGCAGCGTGAGCGGGGGGGGGAACACTGAAGCTTTCTTT. This gives the protein CSVSGGGNTEAFF.